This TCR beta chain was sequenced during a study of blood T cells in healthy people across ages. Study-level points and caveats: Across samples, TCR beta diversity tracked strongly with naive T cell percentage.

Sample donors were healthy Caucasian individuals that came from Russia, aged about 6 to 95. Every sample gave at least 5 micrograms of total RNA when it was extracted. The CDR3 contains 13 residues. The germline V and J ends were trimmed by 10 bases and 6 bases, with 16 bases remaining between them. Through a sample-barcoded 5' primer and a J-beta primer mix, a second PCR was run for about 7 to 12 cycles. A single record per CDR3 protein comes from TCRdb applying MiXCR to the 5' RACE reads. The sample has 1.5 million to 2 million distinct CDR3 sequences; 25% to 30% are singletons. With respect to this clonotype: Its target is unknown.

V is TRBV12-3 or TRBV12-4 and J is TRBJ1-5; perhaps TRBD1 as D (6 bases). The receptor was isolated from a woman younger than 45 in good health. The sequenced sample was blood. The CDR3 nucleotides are TGTGCCATCCAGCGGGGGGCAAGTCAGCCCCAGCATTTT. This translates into CAIQRGASQPQHF.